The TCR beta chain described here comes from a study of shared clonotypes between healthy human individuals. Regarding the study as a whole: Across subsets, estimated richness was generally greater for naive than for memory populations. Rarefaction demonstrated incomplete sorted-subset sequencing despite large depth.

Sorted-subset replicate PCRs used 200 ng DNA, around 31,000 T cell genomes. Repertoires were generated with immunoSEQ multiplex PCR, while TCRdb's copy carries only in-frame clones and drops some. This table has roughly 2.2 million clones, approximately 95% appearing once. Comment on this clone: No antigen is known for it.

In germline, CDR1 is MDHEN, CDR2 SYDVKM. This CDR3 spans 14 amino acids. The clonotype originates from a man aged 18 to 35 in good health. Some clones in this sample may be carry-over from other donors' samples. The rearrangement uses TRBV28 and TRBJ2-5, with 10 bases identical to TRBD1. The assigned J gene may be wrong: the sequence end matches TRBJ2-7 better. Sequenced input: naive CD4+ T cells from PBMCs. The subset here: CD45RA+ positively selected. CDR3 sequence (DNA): TGTGCCAGCACCAGGGACAGGGGTCACTACGAGCAGTACTTC. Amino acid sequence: CASTRDRGHYEQYF.